The 22 T cell receptor beta chains below come from one sample, sequenced in a study of blood T cell repertoires in COVID-19. Profiling relied on immunoSEQ multiplex PCR, and the TCRdb table lists in-frame clones only, not all of them. This sample has around 250,000 clones; less than 90% occur once, and the top ten carry about 4.5%. Input material: peripheral blood. The receptors originated from a man aged 60-69 years who had recovered from COVID-19.

The V and J genes are TRBV19 and TRBJ1-5; unclear D gene. Germline V CDR1 and CDR2: LNHDA, SQIVND (reference sequence). The CDR3 sequence is 15 residues long. V was trimmed by 5 bases and J by 3 bases, leaving 14 bases between them. In nucleotides, the CDR3 is TGTGCCAGTAGTCCGCCGGAGGGTACCAATCAGCCCCAGCATTTT. Residues: CASSPPEGTNQPQHF.

This clone occurred once. This CDR3 is CASGQEINEQFF. For the CDR3, the DNA is TGTGCCAGTGGACAGGAGATCAATGAGCAGTTCTTC. The chain carries TRBV27 and TRBJ2-1, with TRBD1 identical over 7 bases. Trimming removed 9 bases from V and 6 bases from J; junction bases left unmatched: 5. CDR3 length: 12 residues. The germline CDR1 and CDR2 sequences are MNHEY and SMNVEV (reference sequence).

V usage is TRBV7-3 and J usage is TRBJ2-2; D is uncertain. The germline gives CDR1 SGHTA, CDR2 FQGTGA. The CDR3 covers 15 residues. V dropped 1 base and J dropped 5 bases, with 11 bases sitting between them. CDR3 protein: CASSLSSPRTGELFF. The CDR3, as DNA: TGTGCCAGCAGCTTAAGTTCCCCGCGAACCGGGGAGCTGTTTTTT.

The chain has TRBV30 and TRBJ2-3; 10 bases line up with TRBD2. V was pared by 1 base and J by 6 bases, with 10 bases of the junction left unmatched. Germline CDR1 is GTSNPN and CDR2 is SVGIG (reference sequence). This CDR3 is built from 16 residues. DNA for the CDR3: TGTGCCTGGAGTGGGGGTAGCGGGAGGACCGGCGATACGCAGTATTTT. Its protein product is CAWSGGSGRTGDTQYF.

The V call is TRBV7-9, the J call TRBJ2-1, with D possibly TRBD2 on 6 matching bases. Trimming took off 5 bases at V and 3 bases at J, with 17 bases between the two ends. From germline, CDR1 is SEHNR and CDR2 FQNEAQ (reference sequence). This CDR3 has 16 residues. This CDR3 reads CASSHMGGRLYNEQFF. CDR3 DNA: TGTGCCAGCAGCCACATGGGGGGAAGACTCTACAATGAGCAGTTCTTC.

This chain connects TRBV28 to TRBJ1-3; unclear D gene. Trimming pared 2 bases from V and 2 bases from J, leaving 16 bases between. The germline V gene has CDR1 MDHEN and CDR2 SYDVKM. CDR3 size: 17 residues. The CDR3 coding sequence is TGTGCCAGCAGTTTAGAGAGGCGGTCTCGGGCTGGAAACACCATATATTTT. It codes for CASSLERRSRAGNTIYF. The variable domain in full, completed from reference TRBV28 and TRBJ1-3, reads DVKVTQSSRYLVKRTGEKVFLECVQDMDHENMFWYRQDPGLGLRLIYFSYDVKMKEKGDIPEGYSVSREKKERFSLILESASTNQTSMYLCASSLERRSRAGNTIYFGEGSWLTVV.

The chain combines TRBV19 with TRBJ1-6; maybe TRBD1 (6 bases). Germline loops: CDR1 LNHDA, CDR2 SQIVND (reference sequence). V was cut by 7 bases and J by 9 bases, with 13 bases left in between. The CDR3 spans 13 residues. CDR3 sequence (DNA): TGTGCCAGTATGGGGGCTGATGGTTCACCCCTCCACTTT. It encodes CASMGADGSPLHF.

The chain is built from TRBV30 and TRBJ1-5, with D hard to call. Germline V gene lookup returns CDR1 GTSNPN and CDR2 SVGIG (reference sequence). The germline V and J ends were trimmed by 3 bases and 0 bases, with 9 bases remaining between them. The CDR3 covers 14 residues. DNA of the CDR3: TGTGCCTGGAGGGAATCGGGTAGCAATCAGCCCCAGCATTTT. Amino acids: CAWRESGSNQPQHF.

This clone was seen a single time. V gene TRBV6-2 or TRBV6-3 combines with J gene TRBJ2-1, with TRBD1 matching 10 bases. J lost 10 bases, V lost 5 bases, and 11 bases had no gene match. Germline lookup yields CDR1 MNHEY and CDR2 SVGEGT. The CDR3 runs to 15 residues. The CDR3 sequence is CASSDRGHSGREQFF. The CDR3, as DNA: TGTGCCAGCAGTGACAGGGGGCATAGCGGGCGCGAGCAGTTCTTC.

V and J are TRBV6-6 and TRBJ2-1, with 11 bases fitting TRBD1. J gave up 8 bases and V 7 bases, and 13 bases lay outside the gene matches. Germline lookup yields CDR1 MNHNY and CDR2 SVGAGI (reference sequence). The CDR3 contains 16 residues. The CDR3 DNA follows: TGTGCCAGCAATAGAGTCCTCGGACAGGGGGCCCATGAGCAGTTCTTC. It translates to CASNRVLGQGAHEQFF.

This sequence joins TRBV9 and TRBJ1-2; 8 bases are shared with TRBD1. The CDR3 covers 12 residues. Germline values: CDR1 SGDLS, CDR2 YYNGEE. V was pared by 10 bases and J by 5 bases, with 7 bases of the junction left unmatched. CDR3 nucleotide sequence: TGTGCCTCTTCCCAGGGGGCTTATGGCTACACCTTC. Protein sequence: CASSQGAYGYTF.

V is TRBV7-6 and J is TRBJ2-7, with 12 bases matching TRBD2. The CDR3 is 16 amino acids. The germline V gene has CDR1 SGHVS and CDR2 FNYEAQ. V was pared by 4 bases and J by 5 bases, with 9 bases of the junction left unmatched. CDR3 residues: CASSSSGGAWNHEQYF. The CDR3 DNA sequence: TGTGCCAGCAGCTCTAGCGGGGGGGCTTGGAACCACGAGCAGTACTTC. Using reference TRBV7-6 and TRBJ2-7 for the parts outside the CDR3, the full variable domain is GAGVSQSPRYKVTKRGQDVALRCDPISGHVSLYWYRQALGQGPEFLTYFNYEAQQDKSGLPNDRFSAERPEGSISTLTIQRTEQRDSAMYRCASSSSGGAWNHEQYFGPGTRLTVT.

The chain employs TRBV9 and TRBJ2-1, with D possibly TRBD2 on 6 matching bases. The CDR3 loop spans 15 amino acids. Germline V CDR1 and CDR2: SGDLS, YYNGEE. V dropped 0 bases and J dropped 4 bases, with 11 bases sitting between them. CDR3 DNA sequence: TGTGCCAGCAGCGTAGTTCCTAGCGCTTACAATGAGCAGTTCTTC. Protein product: CASSVVPSAYNEQFF.

In its sample, this clone was seen once. The gene calls are TRBV12-3 or TRBV12-4 and TRBJ1-1; perhaps TRBD1 as D (5 bases). This CDR3 has 11 residues. Between the trimmed V and J ends, which lost 5 bases and 9 bases, there was a span of 10 bases. CDR3 nucleotides: TGTGCCAGCAGTCAACGACAGAAAGCTTTCTTT. It is translated as CASSQRQKAFF.

J is TRBJ1-5 and V is TRBV24-1; D is unclear. CDR1 is KGHDR, CDR2 SFDVKD, per germline. This CDR3 is 14 amino acids long. Trimming took off 4 bases at V and 4 bases at J, with 10 bases between the two ends. Written as DNA, the CDR3 is TGTGCCACCAGTGACTCGGGTTCTAATCAGCCCCAGCATTTT. Translated, it gives CATSDSGSNQPQHF.

The CDR3 region has the DNA TGTGCCAGCAGCCTGACGGGTCCACGGCAAGAGACCCAGTACTTC. Encoded protein: CASSLTGPRQETQYF. The chain joins TRBV6-5 to TRBJ2-5; D unclear. In germline, CDR1 is MNHEY, CDR2 SVGAGI. The CDR3 runs 15 residues. Trimming pared 6 bases from V and 2 bases from J, leaving 16 bases between.

The chain joins TRBV29-1 to TRBJ1-5; 8 bases align to TRBD1. V was pared by 4 bases and J by 1 base, with 0 bases of the junction left unmatched. Germline values: CDR1 SQVTM, CDR2 ANQGSEA. The CDR3 sequence is 13 residues long. The CDR3, as DNA: TGCAGCGTTGGGACAGGGAGCAATCAGCCCCAGCATTTT. This encodes CSVGTGSNQPQHF.

A single count supports this clone. The rearrangement uses TRBV7-2 and TRBJ2-5, with 12 bases that match TRBD2. With V trimmed by 5 bases and J by 5 bases, 6 bases remained unmatched. The CDR3 runs to 15 residues. CDR1 and CDR2 (germline): SGHTA, FQGNSA. For the CDR3, the DNA is TGTGCCAGCAGCCCTAGCGGGGGGGCAGGGGAGACCCAGTACTTC. Amino acid sequence: CASSPSGGAGETQYF.

This clone was detected a few times. The chain has TRBV2 and TRBJ2-1; TRBD2 aligns across 8 bases. The CDR3 sequence is 13 residues long. Germline V gene sequence: CDR1 SNHLY, CDR2 FYNNEI. V was clipped by 7 bases and J by 9 bases; unmatched bases: 8. The CDR3 region is CASNPWLAGEQFF. The CDR3 bases are TGTGCCAGCAACCCCTGGCTAGCGGGTGAGCAGTTCTTC.

This clone was found a few times. CDR3 residues: CASSLALREGYEQYF. The DNA of the CDR3 is TGCGCCAGCAGCTTGGCCCTGCGGGAAGGCTACGAGCAGTACTTC. This rearrangement joins TRBV5-1 to TRBJ2-7; tentatively, D is TRBD2 (6 bases). In germline, CDR1 is SGHRS, CDR2 YFSETQ. The CDR3 runs 15 residues. Trimming shortened V by 0 bases and J by 3 bases, and 13 bases separated the two germline ends. The complete variable domain, with remaining parts taken from reference TRBV5-1 and TRBJ2-7, reads KAGVTQTPRYLIKTRGQQVTLSCSPISGHRSVSWYQQTPGQGLQFLFEYFSETQRNKGNFPGRFSGRQFSNSRSEMNVSTLELGDSALYLCASSLALREGYEQYFGPGTRLTVT.

V usage is TRBV11-2 and J usage is TRBJ1-1; TRBD1 is a possible D gene (5 bases). V dropped 2 bases and J dropped 3 bases, with 7 bases sitting between them. This CDR3 has 13 residues. The germline V gene encodes CDR1 SGHAT and CDR2 FQNNGV. The CDR3 coding sequence is TGTGCCAGCAGCTTACAGGGATACACTGAAGCTTTCTTT. It is translated as CASSLQGYTEAFF.

The chain links TRBV18 to TRBJ2-5; 8 bases line up with TRBD2. Per germline, CDR1 KGHSH and CDR2 LQKENI. The V gene end was trimmed by 1 base and the J gene end by 5 bases; junction bases not matched to a gene: 9. This CDR3 spans 16 amino acids. The CDR3 loop reads CASSPRLAGTVETQYF. The CDR3, as DNA: TGTGCCAGCTCACCACGGTTAGCGGGGACGGTGGAGACCCAGTACTTC. Drawing the rest from reference TRBV18 and TRBJ2-5, the complete variable domain is NAGVMQNPRHLVRRRGQEARLRCSPMKGHSHVYWYRQLPEEGLKFMVYLQKENIIDESGMPKERFSAEFPKEGPSILRIQQVVRGDSAAYFCASSPRLAGTVETQYFGPGTRLLVL.